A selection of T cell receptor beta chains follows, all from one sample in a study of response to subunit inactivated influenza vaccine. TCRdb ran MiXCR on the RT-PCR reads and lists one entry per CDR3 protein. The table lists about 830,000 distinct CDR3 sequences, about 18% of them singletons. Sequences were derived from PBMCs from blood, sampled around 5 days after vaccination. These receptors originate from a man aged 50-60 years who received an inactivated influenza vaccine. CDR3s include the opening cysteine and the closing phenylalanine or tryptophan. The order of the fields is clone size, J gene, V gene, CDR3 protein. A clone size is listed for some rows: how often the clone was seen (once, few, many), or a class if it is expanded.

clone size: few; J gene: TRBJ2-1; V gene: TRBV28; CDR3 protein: CASSLWSSGIKGEQFF
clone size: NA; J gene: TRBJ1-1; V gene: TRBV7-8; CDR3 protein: CASSLYPTGAQNTEAFF
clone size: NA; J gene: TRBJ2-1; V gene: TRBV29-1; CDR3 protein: CSVERGEQFF
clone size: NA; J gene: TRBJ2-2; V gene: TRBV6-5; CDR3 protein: CASYGTGELFF
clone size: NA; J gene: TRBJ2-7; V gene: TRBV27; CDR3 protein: CASSPTQGFTYEQYF
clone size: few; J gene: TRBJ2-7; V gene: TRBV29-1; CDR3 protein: CSVGSGGPNEQYF
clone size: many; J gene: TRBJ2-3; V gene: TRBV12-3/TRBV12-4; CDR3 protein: CASTQVHRLTDTQYF
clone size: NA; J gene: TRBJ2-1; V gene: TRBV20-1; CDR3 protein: CSAVGTSGMGEQFF
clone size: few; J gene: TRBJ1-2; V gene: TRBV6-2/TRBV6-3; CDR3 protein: CASSYKHGLATNYGYTF
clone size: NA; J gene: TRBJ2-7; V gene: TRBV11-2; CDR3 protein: CASSTPRKSYEQYF
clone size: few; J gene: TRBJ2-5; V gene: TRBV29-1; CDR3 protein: CSVAGGALIVAGTQYF
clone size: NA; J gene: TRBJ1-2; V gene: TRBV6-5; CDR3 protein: CASSYSTGGGYGYTF
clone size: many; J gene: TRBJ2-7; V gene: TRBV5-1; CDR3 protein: CASSLRGGTVSTGEQYF
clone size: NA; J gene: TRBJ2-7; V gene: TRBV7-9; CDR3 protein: CASSFPLEGGDYEQYF
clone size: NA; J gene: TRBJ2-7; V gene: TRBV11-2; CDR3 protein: CASSSGQHYEQYF
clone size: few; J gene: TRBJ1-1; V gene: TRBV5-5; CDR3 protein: CASSLDTFIEAFF
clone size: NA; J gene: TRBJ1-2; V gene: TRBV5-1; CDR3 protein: CASSLANPGLANYGYTF
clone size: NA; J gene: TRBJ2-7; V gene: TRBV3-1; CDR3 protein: CASSQFRQAYEQYF
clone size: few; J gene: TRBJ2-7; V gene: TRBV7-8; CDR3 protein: CASSLAYREGTKQYF
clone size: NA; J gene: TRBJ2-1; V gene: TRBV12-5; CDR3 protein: CASGFRLAGGPDYNEQFF
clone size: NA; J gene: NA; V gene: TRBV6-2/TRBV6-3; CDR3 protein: CASSYAPAGKHNEQYF
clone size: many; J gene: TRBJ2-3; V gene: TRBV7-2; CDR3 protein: CASSSRSGGRTDTQYF
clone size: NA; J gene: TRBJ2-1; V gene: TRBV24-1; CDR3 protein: CATSDRGASGGLDNEQFF
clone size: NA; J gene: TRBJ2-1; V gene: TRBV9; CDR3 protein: CASSPSSSGGYNEQFF
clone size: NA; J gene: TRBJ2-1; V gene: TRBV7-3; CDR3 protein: CASSLTGTRNNEQFF
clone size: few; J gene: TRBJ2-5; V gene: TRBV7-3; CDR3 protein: CASSSTGTWGETQYF
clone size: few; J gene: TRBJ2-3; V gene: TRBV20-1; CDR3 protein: CSARVTGRVDTQYF
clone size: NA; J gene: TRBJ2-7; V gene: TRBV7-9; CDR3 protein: CASSKGAISYEQYF
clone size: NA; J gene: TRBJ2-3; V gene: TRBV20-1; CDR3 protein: CSARATTDTQYF
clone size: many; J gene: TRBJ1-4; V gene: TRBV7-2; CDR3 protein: CASSRGSTTNEKLFF
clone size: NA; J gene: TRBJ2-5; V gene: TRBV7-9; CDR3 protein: CASSLLFAETQYF
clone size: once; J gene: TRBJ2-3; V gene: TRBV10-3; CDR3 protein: CAISSGADTQYF
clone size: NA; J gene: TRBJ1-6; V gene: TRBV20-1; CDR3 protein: CSARDGGSSYNSPLHF
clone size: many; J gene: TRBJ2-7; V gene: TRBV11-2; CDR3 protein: CASSLKVAGLAGGRWSEQYF
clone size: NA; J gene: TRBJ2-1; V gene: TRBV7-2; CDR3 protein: CASSLVPSRYNEQFF
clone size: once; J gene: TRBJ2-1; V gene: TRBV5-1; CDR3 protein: CASSLRLAGFSSYNEQFF
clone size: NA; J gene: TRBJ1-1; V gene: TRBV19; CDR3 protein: CASREGRNTEAFF
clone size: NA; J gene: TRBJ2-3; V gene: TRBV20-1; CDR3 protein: CSARKAGGLTDTQYF
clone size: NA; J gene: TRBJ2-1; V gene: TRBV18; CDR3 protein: CASSPPAGTGLNEQFF
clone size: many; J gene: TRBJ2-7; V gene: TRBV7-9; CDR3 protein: CASSLGGGEQYF
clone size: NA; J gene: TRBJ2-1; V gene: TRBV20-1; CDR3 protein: CSATRRDRGLREQFF
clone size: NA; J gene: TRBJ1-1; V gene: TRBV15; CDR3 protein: CATSRTTTVEAFF
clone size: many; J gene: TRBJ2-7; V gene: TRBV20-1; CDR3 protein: CSAIRQPYEQYF
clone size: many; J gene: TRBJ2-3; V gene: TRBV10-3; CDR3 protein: CAISESQKPDTQYF
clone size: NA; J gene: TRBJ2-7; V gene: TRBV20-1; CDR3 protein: CSARELGAYEQYF
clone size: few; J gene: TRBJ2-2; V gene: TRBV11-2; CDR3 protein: CASSLSPGRHTGELFF
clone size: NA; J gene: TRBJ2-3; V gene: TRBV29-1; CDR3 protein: CSVSGLAGGQGTQYF
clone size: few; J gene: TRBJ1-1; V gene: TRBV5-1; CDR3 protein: CASSFGTGINTEAFF
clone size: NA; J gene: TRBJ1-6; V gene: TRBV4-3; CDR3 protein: CASSQDYGRTLHF
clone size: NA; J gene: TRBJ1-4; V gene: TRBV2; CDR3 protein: CASQRSGVSEKLFF
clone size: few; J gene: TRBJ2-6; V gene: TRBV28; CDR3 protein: CASSLYALTHRSGANVLTF